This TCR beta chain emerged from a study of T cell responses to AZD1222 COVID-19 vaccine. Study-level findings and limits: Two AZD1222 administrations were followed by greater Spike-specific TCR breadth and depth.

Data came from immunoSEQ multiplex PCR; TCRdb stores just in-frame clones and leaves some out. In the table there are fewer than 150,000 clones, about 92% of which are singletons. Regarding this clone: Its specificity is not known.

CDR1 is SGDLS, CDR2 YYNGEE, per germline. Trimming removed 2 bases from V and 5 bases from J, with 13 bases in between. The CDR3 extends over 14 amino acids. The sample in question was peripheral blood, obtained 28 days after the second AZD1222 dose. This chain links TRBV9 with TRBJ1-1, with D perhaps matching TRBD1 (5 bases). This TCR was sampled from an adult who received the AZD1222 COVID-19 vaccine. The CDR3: CASSVGGTGTEAFF. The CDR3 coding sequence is TGTGCCAGCAGCGTGGGGGGAACGGGAACTGAAGCTTTCTTT.